These 27 T cell receptor beta chains originate from one sample sequenced in a study of blood T cell repertoires in COVID-19. The method was immunoSEQ multiplex PCR; TCRdb's version includes in-frame clones alone and lacks a portion of them. The data show under 300,000 clones, 65% to 90% seen once. Sequencing was carried out using peripheral blood. The source of these receptors is a woman aged 55-70 years with active or convalescent COVID-19.

This clone was detected a few times. This chain joins TRBV19 and TRBJ2-4; 7 bases are a match to TRBD2. The V gene end was trimmed by 5 bases and the J gene end by 0 bases; junction bases not matched to a gene: 16. CDR1 and CDR2 from the germline V gene are LNHDA and SQIVND (reference sequence). The CDR3 sequence is 19 residues long. CDR3 nucleotide sequence: TGTGCCAGTAGTCCCTGGGAGGGGAGGGCCAACATAGCCAAAAACATTCAGTACTTC. Residues: CASSPWEGRANIAKNIQYF.

This chain's CDR3 is CASSSILAGGTDTQYF. CDR3 DNA sequence: TGCGCCAGCAGCTCAATACTAGCGGGGGGGACAGATACGCAGTATTTT. The rearrangement joins TRBV5-1 to TRBJ2-3; TRBD2 aligns across 13 bases. Looked up from germline, CDR1 is SGHRS and CDR2 is YFSETQ. The CDR3 consists of 16 residues. Unmatched junction bases numbered 4, after V lost 3 bases and J lost 3 bases.

V usage is TRBV7-3 and J usage is TRBJ2-2; TRBD1 is a possible D gene (5 bases). The CDR3 is 14 residues long. The ends were cut back, 3 bases at V and 4 bases at J, with 9 bases in the middle. CDR1 SGHTA and CDR2 FQGTGA come from the germline V gene. CDR3 DNA sequence: TGTGCCAGCAGCTTCCAGGGTGCCACCGGGGAGCTGTTTTTT. Translated, it gives CASSFQGATGELFF.

The genes are TRBV4-2 and TRBJ2-1; perhaps TRBD1 as D (6 bases). V lost 0 bases, J lost 2 bases, and 8 bases lay in between. The CDR3 has 15 amino acids. Germline V CDR1 and CDR2: LGHNA, YNFKEQ. The CDR3, as DNA: TGTGCCAGCAGCCAAGAGGGGGCCCCCTACAATGAGCAGTTCTTC. Its translation: CASSQEGAPYNEQFF.

This clone was counted between two and nine times. The rearrangement uses TRBV5-6 and TRBJ1-3, with TRBD1 as a possible D gene (6 bases). CDR3 length equals 14 residues. In germline, CDR1 is SGHDT, CDR2 YYEEEE. Trimming left V 2 bases short and J 1 base short, with 7 bases between. Here the CDR3 reads CASSFGQSGNTIYF. As DNA, the CDR3 is TGTGCCAGCAGCTTTGGACAGTCTGGAAACACCATATATTTT.

This clone was picked up a small number of times. J is TRBJ1-2 and V is TRBV9; 9 positions match TRBD1. This CDR3 comprises 16 residues. Germline CDR1 SGDLS, CDR2 YYNGEE. Trimming cost V 3 bases and J 0 bases; bases outside gene matches: 6. Written as DNA, the CDR3 is TGTGCCAGCAGCGAAGCGGGACAGGGCCCTAACTATGGCTACACCTTC. Translating gives CASSEAGQGPNYGYTF.

The J gene is TRBJ1-2, the V gene TRBV28; 10 bases are shared with TRBD1. CDR3 length: 16 amino acids. Trimming took 7 bases from V and 7 from J; bases not matched to a gene: 15. Germline V gene data show CDR1 as MDHEN and CDR2 as SYDVKM. CDR3 in DNA: TGTGCCAGCACCCTTATTACCGGGACAGGGGCCTCTGGCTACACCTTC. Translating it yields CASTLITGTGASGYTF.

This clone occurred once. This rearrangement joins TRBV2 to TRBJ2-3; perhaps TRBD2 as D (7 bases). The V and J ends lost 5 bases and 3 bases respectively, with 24 bases between them. Germline CDR1 is SNHLY and CDR2 is FYNNEI. The CDR3 consists of 18 residues. The CDR3 is CASSIAGFSGGLTDTQYF. In DNA form, the CDR3 reads TGTGCCAGCAGTATCGCTGGGTTTTCGGGGGGCTTGACAGATACGCAGTATTTT.

The rearrangement links TRBV30 to TRBJ1-6; tentative D call: TRBD1 (5 bases). The V and J ends lost 4 bases and 6 bases respectively, with 13 bases between them. CDR3 size: 14 residues. CDR1 is GTSNPN, CDR2 SVGIG, per germline (reference sequence). CDR3: CAWKGKGGNSPLHF. The CDR3 DNA reads TGTGCCTGGAAGGGGAAGGGCGGTAATTCACCCCTCCACTTT. Complete variable domain (other parts from reference TRBV30 and TRBJ1-6): SQTIHQWPATLVQPVGSPLSLECTVEGTSNPNLYWYRQAAGRGLQLLFYSVGIGQISSEVPQNLSASRPQDRQFILSSKKLLLSDSGFYLCAWKGKGGNSPLHFGNGTRLTVT.

The CDR3 nucleotides are TGCGCCAGCAGCTCCCGACAGGGGGTCACTGAAGCTTTCTTT. It yields the protein CASSSRQGVTEAFF. The chain links TRBV5-1 to TRBJ1-1; 9 nucleotides line up with TRBD1. Trimming cost V 3 bases and J 4 bases; bases outside gene matches: 4. The CDR3 spans 14 residues. Germline V lookup: CDR1 SGHRS, CDR2 YFSETQ.

The chain employs TRBV28 and TRBJ1-2; tentatively, D is TRBD1 (5 bases). The CDR3 is made up of 14 amino acids. Trimming took off 6 bases at V and 6 bases at J, with 17 bases between the two ends. Looked up from germline, CDR1 is MDHEN and CDR2 is SYDVKM. Written as DNA, the CDR3 is TGTGCCAGCAGCTCGGGGGGGGTTGGAAATGGCTACACCTTC. Its translation: CASSSGGVGNGYTF.

The rearrangement uses TRBV29-1 and TRBJ2-7; 10 bases agree with TRBD1. Germline V lookup: CDR1 SQVTM, CDR2 ANQGSEA. The CDR3 contains 12 residues. Trimming cost V 5 bases and J 5 bases; bases outside gene matches: 3. The chain's CDR3 is CSVMTGGNEQYF. In DNA form, the CDR3 reads TGCAGCGTTATGACAGGGGGCAACGAGCAGTACTTC.

The chain is built from TRBV19 and TRBJ2-7; 7 bases are a match to TRBD2. Germline CDR1 reads LNHDA; CDR2 reads SQIVND (reference sequence). The CDR3 is made up of 11 amino acids. V lost 10 bases to trimming and J lost 6 bases; unmatched junction nucleotides: 6. The CDR3 spells CATHWGGEQYF. The CDR3 DNA follows: TGTGCCACTCACTGGGGGGGCGAGCAGTACTTC.

The CDR3 spells CASSLGSSGVSDTQYF. CDR3 coding DNA: TGTGCCAGCAGCTTAGGGTCTAGCGGGGTCTCAGATACGCAGTATTTT. V gene TRBV7-8 combines with J gene TRBJ2-3, with TRBD2 matching over 9 bases. This CDR3 comprises 16 residues. Germline V gives CDR1 SGHVS, CDR2 FQNEAQ. V dropped 1 base and J dropped 4; count of bases not matched to a gene: 6. The complete variable domain, with remaining parts taken from reference TRBV7-8 and TRBJ2-3, reads GAGVSQSPRYKVAKRGQDVALRCDPISGHVSLFWYQQALGQGPEFLTYFQNEAQLDKSGLPSDRFFAERPEGSVSTLKIQRTQQEDSAVYLCASSLGSSGVSDTQYFGPGTRLTVL.

Comment on this clone: The same CDR3 is also encoded by other DNA sequences in this sample. The chain joins TRBV4-3 to TRBJ1-5; TRBD1 might be the D (5 bases). CDR1 and CDR2 from the germline V gene are LGHNA and YSLEER. The CDR3 is made up of 13 amino acids. Deletions cut 4 bases from V and 6 bases from J, with 10 bases between. CDR3 DNA sequence: TGCGCCAGCAGCCGCTATCAGGGTCAGCCCCAGCATTTT. Residues: CASSRYQGQPQHF.

The chain carries TRBV7-2 and TRBJ1-6; the match to TRBD1 covers 9 bases. V shed 5 bases, J shed 5 bases, and the junction held 1 base outside the gene matches. This CDR3 has 14 amino acids. Germline CDR1 is SGHTA and CDR2 is FQGNSA. CDR3 sequence: CASSRTGDNSPLHF. CDR3 nucleotide sequence: TGTGCCAGCAGCCGGACAGGGGATAATTCACCCCTCCACTTT.

This clone was picked up one time. This chain connects TRBV21-1 to TRBJ2-2; TRBD2, as called in the table, went unchecked against the DNA. TRBV21-1 is termed a pseudogene. This CDR3 spans 15 amino acids. CDR3 in amino acids: CASSTRDGRTGELFF. The DNA of the CDR3 is TGTGCCAGCAGCACCCGGGACGGGAGAACCGGGGAGCTGTTTTTT.

As regards this clone: Different DNA sequences within this sample yield the same CDR3. V and J are TRBV7-9 and TRBJ2-7; tentatively, D is TRBD2 (7 bases). Germline V CDR1 and CDR2: SEHNR, FQNEAQ (reference sequence). The V end lost 1 base, the J end lost 4 bases, and 11 bases lay between the germline ends. The CDR3 runs 14 residues. The CDR3 sequence: CASSLGGGSYEQYF. CDR3 in DNA: TGTGCCAGCAGCTTAGGCGGGGGCTCATACGAGCAGTACTTC.

The rearrangement joins TRBV30 to TRBJ2-1, with D possibly TRBD2 on 6 matching bases. The germline gives CDR1 GTSNPN, CDR2 SVGIG (reference sequence). There are 17 residues in the CDR3. The V and J ends lost 0 bases and 3 bases respectively, with 18 bases between them. CDR3 DNA: TGTGCCTGGAGTGTGGGACTTCTAGCGAGAATCTACAATGAGCAGTTCTTC. Residues: CAWSVGLLARIYNEQFF.

V gene TRBV19 combines with J gene TRBJ2-7; 10 bases are shared with TRBD1. V gave up 6 bases and J gave up 4 bases; unmatched junction bases: 6. The CDR3 consists of 14 residues. Germline V gives CDR1 LNHDA, CDR2 SQIVND (reference sequence). CDR3 amino acids: CASSGRDRGYEQYF. In DNA form, the CDR3 reads TGTGCCAGTAGCGGCCGGGACAGGGGTTACGAGCAGTACTTC.

This sequence joins TRBV6-5 and TRBJ1-2; 8 positions agree with TRBD1. The junction had 7 bases not matched to a gene; V was cut back by 6 bases and J by 4 bases. CDR1 and CDR2 (germline): MNHEY, SVGAGI. The CDR3 is 14 amino acids. CDR3 bases: TGTGCCAGCAGCCGGACAGGGAATTTCTATGGCTACACCTTC. It translates to CASSRTGNFYGYTF.

The chain employs TRBV27 and TRBJ2-7; D call uncertain. This CDR3 spans 13 amino acids. V was cut by 4 bases and J by 0 bases, with 7 bases left in between. The germline V gene has CDR1 MNHEY and CDR2 SMNVEV (reference sequence). The CDR3 DNA reads as TGTGCCAGCAGTTCCACAACCTCCTACGAGCAGTACTTC. As protein: CASSSTTSYEQYF.

This clone was recorded once. This chain links TRBV29-1 with TRBJ1-3; D is unresolved. Trimming stripped 0 bases from V and 8 bases from J, with 11 bases between. The length of the CDR3 is 13 residues. Germline V gives CDR1 SQVTM, CDR2 ANQGSEA. CDR3 bases: TGCAGCGTTGAAGATCACCGGGGTGACACCATATATTTT. Its translation: CSVEDHRGDTIYF. Based on the CDR3 plus reference TRBV29-1 and TRBJ1-3, the full variable domain is SAVISQKPSRDICQRGTSLTIQCQVDSQVTMMFWYRQQPGQSLTLIATANQGSEATYESGFVIDKFPISRPNLTFSTLTVSNMSPEDSSIYLCSVEDHRGDTIYFGEGSWLTVV.

V is TRBV19 and J is TRBJ2-5; TRBD2 matches 15 bases. The germline V gene has CDR1 LNHDA and CDR2 SQIVND (reference sequence). The CDR3 totals 16 residues. Trimming cost V 5 bases and J 3 bases; bases outside gene matches: 4. In DNA, the CDR3 is TGTGCCAGTAGTGGGACTAGCGGGGGGCCGAAAGAGACCCAGTACTTC. Its protein is CASSGTSGGPKETQYF.

This clone was picked up one time. This chain joins TRBV6-5 and TRBJ1-1; possibly TRBD1 for D (6 bases). The germline CDR1 and CDR2 sequences are MNHEY and SVGAGI. The CDR3 is 14 amino acids. V lost 4 bases and J 0 bases, leaving 9 bases between the germline ends. The CDR3 bases are TGTGCCAGCAGTTTCGGACAGATGAACACTGAAGCTTTCTTT. Translated: CASSFGQMNTEAFF.

This clone was seen only a few times. The chain combines TRBV6-1 with TRBJ1-2, with 7 bases fitting TRBD1. Germline V lookup: CDR1 MNHNS, CDR2 SASEGT. The CDR3 extends over 14 amino acids. Unmatched junction bases numbered 9, after V lost 3 bases and J lost 8 bases. The CDR3 DNA sequence: TGTGCCAGCAGTGATGGGGACAGCCGGAGGGGCTACACCTTC. Translation: CASSDGDSRRGYTF.

V and J are TRBV9 and TRBJ2-3; D unclear. Trimming took off 0 bases at V and 0 bases at J, with 8 bases between the two ends. The CDR3 sequence is 15 residues long. Germline CDR1 reads SGDLS; CDR2 reads YYNGEE. This CDR3 is CASSVVQASTDTQYF. Written as DNA, the CDR3 is TGTGCCAGCAGCGTAGTCCAAGCTAGCACAGATACGCAGTATTTT.